The clone carrying this TCR beta chain was detected only a few times. For the second PCR, which ran for 7 to 11 cycles, a sample-barcoded 5' primer and a J-beta primer mix were used. TCRdb recomputed calls from the 5' RACE reads with MiXCR, one row per CDR3 protein. The data hold about 690,000 distinct CDR3 sequences, with roughly two fifths observed a single time. The sample is drawn from a study of blood T cells in healthy people across ages. Every sample yielded at least 6.5 million isolated PBMCs. CDR3 size: 15 residues. Germline V gives CDR1 SNHLY, CDR2 FYNNEI. The V and J ends lost 6 bases and 4 bases respectively, with 16 bases between them.

The TCR comes from a man aged 80 or over in good health. This chain joins TRBV2 and TRBJ2-1; TRBD1 might be the D (7 bases). The sample taken for sequencing was blood. The CDR3 here is CASRLQTGRYNEQFF. In nucleotides, the CDR3 is TGTGCCAGCAGGCTCCAGACAGGGAGGTACAATGAGCAGTTCTTC. The full variable domain, completed using reference TRBV2 and TRBJ2-1, is EPEVTQTPSHQVTQMGQEVILRCVPISNHLYFYWYRQILGQKVEFLVSFYNNEISEKSEIFDDQFSVERPDGSNFTLKIRSTKLEDSAMYFCASRLQTGRYNEQFFGPGTRLTVL.